This entry is about one T cell receptor beta chain. Its antigen is not identified. The sample belongs to a study of TIL therapy for anti-PD-1-resistant metastatic lung cancer. Looking at the study overall: Progressing patients received lymphodepletion, expanded TIL infusion and IL-2. Study observations and caveats: Infused TIL clonotypes partially replaced the baseline blood repertoire, then decayed over months.

The libraries were made with immunoSEQ v3. TCRdb's copy holds only in-frame clones and misses some; the assay was immunoSEQ multiplex PCR. Of roughly 15,000 clones listed, more than 75% are singletons. As to time point: pre-treatment sample, taken before nivolumab and TIL therapy. The V and J ends lost 5 bases and 2 bases, in that order; junction bases with no gene match: 11. CDR1 LNHDA and CDR2 SQIVND come from the germline V gene (reference sequence). The CDR3 spans 17 residues. The sequence was obtained from a person aged 25-80 years with non-small cell lung cancer. The chain has TRBV19 and TRBJ1-1, with TRBD1 matching 10 bases. The specimen comprised blood, sampled at baseline. The CDR3 region is CASSPNRDRGRNTEAFF. The CDR3, as DNA: TGTGCCAGTAGTCCGAACCGGGACAGGGGTCGAAACACTGAAGCTTTCTTT.